This TCR beta chain was recovered during a study of cytomegalovirus exposure and HLA in healthy donors. General study findings and limits: With DRB1 most and HLA-C fewest, TCR association rates differed between HLA loci in a later analysis. Roughly uniform depth of sequencing across donors was assumed in presence/absence analyses. What TCR beta sequences reportedly achieved was accurate prediction of HLA-A and HLA-B alleles in most subjects. With further analysis later on, most CMV-associated TCR beta chains appeared HLA-restricted.

Amplification used 60 Vbeta primers and 13 Jbeta primers. Data came from immunoSEQ multiplex PCR; TCRdb stores just in-frame clones and leaves some out. Among around 210,000 clones listed, 70% to 80% were seen once. Germline lookup yields CDR1 MGHDK and CDR2 SYGVNS. The CDR3 totals 15 residues. Trimming took 6 bases from V and 2 from J; bases not matched to a gene: 7. Concerning this clone itself: Antigen specificity is unknown.

The receptor was isolated from a male donor in good health and CMV-seropositive. The sample was PBMCs. The gene calls are TRBV25-1 and TRBJ2-7, with 10 bases fitting TRBD1. The CDR3 is CASSPTDRGPYEQYF. CDR3 in DNA: TGTGCCAGCAGCCCGACCGACAGGGGGCCCTACGAGCAGTACTTC.